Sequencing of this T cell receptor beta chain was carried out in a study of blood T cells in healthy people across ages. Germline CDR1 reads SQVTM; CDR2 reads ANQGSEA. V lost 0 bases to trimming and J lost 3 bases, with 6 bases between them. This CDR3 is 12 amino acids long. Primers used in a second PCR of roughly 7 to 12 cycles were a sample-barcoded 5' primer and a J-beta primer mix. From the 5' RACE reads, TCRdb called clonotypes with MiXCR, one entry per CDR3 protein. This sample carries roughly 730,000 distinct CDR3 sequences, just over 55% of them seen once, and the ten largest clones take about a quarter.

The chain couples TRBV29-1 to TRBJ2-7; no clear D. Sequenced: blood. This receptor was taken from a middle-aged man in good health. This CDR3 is CSVEDQNYEQYF. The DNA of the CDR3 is TGCAGCGTTGAAGACCAGAACTACGAGCAGTACTTC.